This note documents a single TCR beta chain sequence. As yet, its antigen is unknown. The data originate from a study of cytotoxic CD8 clonotypes in ibrutinib-treated CLL. About the research overall: Across the patients, around 10 were relapsed/refractory, roughly 15 treatment-naive and about 18 IGHV unmutated. The study's findings and limits: The clonality rise at ibrutinib response reflected private clonotype expansion. The times at which samples were taken varied between sustained-remission and progressing patients.

This CDR3 region has 13 residues. With 2 bases removed from V and 4 bases from J, the gap between germline ends came to 10 bases. CDR1 SGHDT and CDR2 YYEEEE come from the germline V gene. Extraction of around 2 micrograms of genomic DNA from cryopreserved PBMCs supplied material for TCR beta libraries. Sequencing was performed with immunoSEQ multiplex PCR; in TCRdb, only in-frame clones are kept and a portion is missing. The repertoire holds hundreds of thousands of clones, with roughly 65% as singletons. The V gene is TRBV5-6, the J gene TRBJ2-7; the D gene is possibly TRBD1 (6 bases). The material sequenced was PBMCs, taken after 12 months of ibrutinib treatment. The clonotype was recovered from a human donor with chronic lymphocytic leukemia. The CDR3 sequence is CASSLGQQYEQYF. DNA of the CDR3: TGTGCCAGCAGCTTAGGACAGCAATACGAGCAGTACTTC. Together with reference TRBV5-6 and TRBJ2-7, the CDR3 gives the full variable domain: DAGVTQSPTHLIKTRGQQVTLRCSPKSGHDTVSWYQQALGQGPQFIFQYYEEEERQRGNFPDRFSGHQFPNYSSELNVNALLLGDSALYLCASSLGQQYEQYFGPGTRLTVT.